The 21 T cell receptor beta chains given below trace back to one sample, sequenced in a study of beta chain features in type 1 diabetes. Points from the study as a whole: Type 1 diabetes patients had moderately but significantly shorter TCRB CDR3s in all four CD4+ subsets.

Their cognate antigens are unknown. Expressed TCRB transcripts were sequenced after all isolated RNA was converted to cDNA. Profiled with immunoSEQ multiplex PCR; TCRdb holds only in-frame clones, not every one. The table has just under 150,000 clones, less than 15% seen once. The sequenced sample was central memory CD4+ T cells from blood. The receptors were gathered from a man between 18 and 35 years old with type 1 diabetes.

This clone was counted only a few times. The CDR3 nucleotides read TGCGCCAGCAGCGCGTCGGACGGGAGGGAAATCGGGGAGCTGTTTTTT. Translation gives CASSASDGREIGELFF. The chain employs TRBV5-1 and TRBJ2-2, with 8 bases identical to TRBD2. This CDR3 contains 16 residues. Trimming at V came to 4 bases and at J to 7 bases, leaving 12 bases not matched to a gene. Germline CDR1 is SGHRS and CDR2 is YFSETQ.

This chain joins TRBV9 and TRBJ2-1; the D gene is possibly TRBD2 (5 bases). The CDR3 is 16 amino acids. The V and J ends lost 0 bases and 5 bases respectively, with 15 bases between them. Per the germline V gene, CDR1 is SGDLS and CDR2 is YYNGEE. CDR3 sequence: CASSVGGLAVDNEQFF. CDR3 sequence (DNA): TGTGCCAGCAGCGTAGGTGGGCTAGCTGTGGACAATGAGCAGTTCTTC.

This clone has just a few counts. J is TRBJ2-5 and V is TRBV27, with D tentatively TRBD2 (6 bases). V lost 5 bases to trimming and J lost 1 base, with 14 bases between them. CDR1 MNHEY and CDR2 SMNVEV come from the germline V gene (reference sequence). This CDR3 contains 15 residues. CDR3 loop: CASSPTRRAQETQYF. CDR3 coding DNA: TGTGCCAGCAGTCCCACCCGGAGGGCCCAAGAGACCCAGTACTTC.

This clone has more than one count but fewer than ten. CDR3 sequence reads: CASGVTDRVPQDEQFF. As DNA, the CDR3 is TGTGCCAGCGGGGTTACGGACAGGGTACCTCAGGATGAGCAGTTCTTC. The genes are TRBV28 and TRBJ2-1; TRBD1 matches 8 bases. J was trimmed by 8 bases and V by 8 bases; bases with no gene match: 17. Per the germline V gene, CDR1 is MDHEN and CDR2 is SYDVKM. The length of the CDR3 is 16 residues.

This clone showed up just a few times. The V call is TRBV6-1, the J call TRBJ1-3; D is uncertain. The CDR3 is 14 amino acids. Trimming cost V 8 bases and J 0 bases, with 11 bases left between them. The germline CDR1 and CDR2 sequences are MNHNS and SASEGT. DNA for the CDR3: TGTGCCAGCGGAGAAGGCCACTCTGGAAACACCATATATTTT. As protein: CASGEGHSGNTIYF.

This clone was picked up a small number of times. This sequence joins TRBV5-6 and TRBJ2-1; D is undetermined. Germline V gene lookup returns CDR1 SGHDT and CDR2 YYEEEE. Trimming removed 0 bases at V and 6 bases at J, with 4 bases between. CDR3 length: 12 residues. The CDR3 DNA reads TGTGCCAGCAGCTTGGTTTTCAATGAGCAGTTCTTC. Translation: CASSLVFNEQFF.

The sample holds a few counts of this clone. The chain uses TRBV5-1 and TRBJ1-1; D ambiguous. CDR3 length equals 14 residues. CDR1 and CDR2 (germline): SGHRS, YFSETQ. V was pared by 5 bases and J by 3 bases, with 14 bases between. The CDR3 sequence is CASRSWHADTEAFF. CDR3 nucleotides: TGCGCCAGCAGGTCGTGGCACGCCGACACTGAAGCTTTCTTT.

The table lists this clone with a few counts. The genes are TRBV5-1 and TRBJ1-1, with 8 bases matching TRBD1. Trimming took 4 bases from V and 11 from J; bases not matched to a gene: 13. Germline V gives CDR1 SGHRS, CDR2 YFSETQ. This CDR3 has 14 amino acids. CDR3 amino acids: CASSPGQGASTAFF. Written as DNA, the CDR3 is TGCGCCAGCAGCCCCGGACAGGGAGCAAGTACGGCTTTCTTT.

This clone was seen many times. The chain recombines TRBV18 with TRBJ2-1; weak D call: TRBD1 (5 bases). The V and J ends lost 3 bases and 4 bases respectively, with 10 bases between them. Germline V lookup: CDR1 KGHSH, CDR2 LQKENI. The CDR3 loop spans 14 amino acids. This CDR3 is CASSPAREYNEQFF. The CDR3 DNA reads as TGTGCCAGCTCACCGGCCAGGGAATACAATGAGCAGTTCTTC.

This clone has more than one count but fewer than ten. Here the CDR3 reads CASSRSGAGGYEQYF. CDR3 coding DNA: TGTGCCAGCAGCAGATCAGGGGCCGGTGGCTACGAGCAGTACTTC. J is TRBJ2-7 and V is TRBV7-9; weak D call: TRBD1 (6 bases). The CDR3 is made up of 15 amino acids. V shed 5 bases and J shed 3 bases, with 17 bases lying between them. CDR1 and CDR2 from the germline V gene are SEHNR and FQNEAQ (reference sequence).

This clone has more than one count but fewer than ten. The CDR3 nucleotides are TGCGCCAGCAGCCAAGACCCCCAGACAGGGGAGAAGTACGAGCAGTACTTC. Its protein is CASSQDPQTGEKYEQYF. The chain employs TRBV4-1 and TRBJ2-7, with 8 positions matching TRBD1. The CDR3 is 17 residues long. V was clipped by 0 bases and J by 4 bases; unmatched bases: 11. Looked up from germline, CDR1 is MGHRA and CDR2 is YSYEKL.

The genes are TRBV5-1 and TRBJ2-5; D possibly corresponds to TRBD2 (6 bases). The V end lost 2 bases, the J end lost 5 bases, and 13 bases lay between the germline ends. The CDR3 length is 14 residues. Germline CDR1 and CDR2: SGHRS and YFSETQ. CDR3 DNA sequence: TGCGCCAGCAGCTTAGGTGGCGGGAAGGAGACCCAGTACTTC. Translation: CASSLGGGKETQYF.

The V call is TRBV6-6, the J call TRBJ2-7, with a possible D match to TRBD2 (5 bases). The germline CDR1 and CDR2 sequences are MNHNY and SVGAGI (reference sequence). Trimming left V 8 bases short and J 6 bases short, with 23 bases between. CDR3 length: 15 amino acids. The CDR3 bases are TGTGCCAGCCCGACCGGGGATGTACTACTACTCGAGCAGTACTTC. It translates to CASPTGDVLLLEQYF.

This rearrangement joins TRBV7-8 to TRBJ1-2; TRBD1 is a possible D gene (5 bases). Germline CDR1 SGHVS, CDR2 FQNEAQ. The germline V and J ends were trimmed by 5 bases and 2 bases, with 18 bases remaining between them. The CDR3 is made up of 16 amino acids. The CDR3 nucleotides are TGTGCCAGCAGCCCCTGGGACCGGCGGGGGAACTATGGCTACACCTTC. Translating gives CASSPWDRRGNYGYTF.

The chain carries TRBV6-5 and TRBJ1-1, with D possibly being TRBD1 (5 bases). V was trimmed by 4 bases and J by 2 bases, leaving 11 bases between them. CDR1 MNHEY and CDR2 SVGAGI come from the germline V gene. The CDR3 length is 14 residues. CDR3 residues: CASSSARDNTEAFF. CDR3 nucleotides: TGTGCCAGCAGTTCGGCAAGGGACAACACTGAAGCTTTCTTT.

This clone was picked up many times. The identical CDR3 is also encoded by other nucleotide sequences in the sample. The V gene is TRBV6-6, the J gene TRBJ2-5; no reliable D call. This CDR3 has 11 residues. Germline lookup yields CDR1 MNHNY and CDR2 SVGAGI (reference sequence). Trimming cost V 6 bases and J 3 bases, with 5 bases left between them. The CDR3 DNA reads as TGTGCCAGCAGGACCGAAGAGACCCAGTACTTC. This translates into CASRTEETQYF.

The V and J genes are TRBV30 and TRBJ1-5; D not resolved. The CDR3 is 13 residues long. The germline V gene encodes CDR1 GTSNPN and CDR2 SVGIG (reference sequence). Trimming removed 3 bases from V and 5 bases from J, with 11 bases in between. The CDR3 here is CAWSLSRHQPQHF. The CDR3 DNA reads TGTGCCTGGAGCCTGAGCAGACATCAGCCCCAGCATTTT.

A few counts support this clone. The chain combines TRBV27 with TRBJ1-2; D is possibly TRBD1 (5 bases). The V gene lost 7 bases and the J gene lost 4 bases, with 25 bases spanning the gap. CDR3 length: 17 amino acids. CDR1 MNHEY and CDR2 SMNVEV come from the germline V gene (reference sequence). This CDR3 is CASKAGPEYLALYGYTF. CDR3 in DNA: TGTGCCAGCAAGGCGGGGCCCGAATATCTTGCCCTCTATGGCTACACCTTC.

This clone occurred a few times. The genes are TRBV19 and TRBJ1-1; maybe TRBD1 (6 bases). This CDR3 has 15 amino acids. CDR1 and CDR2 (germline): LNHDA, SQIVND (reference sequence). Trimming cost V 5 bases and J 8 bases, with 21 bases left between them. The CDR3 DNA reads TGTGCCAGTAGTCACGCGGGGGGCCGGGTCTCAGAAGCTTTCTTT. Amino acid sequence: CASSHAGGRVSEAFF.

A few counts support this clone. The rearrangement links TRBV11-2 to TRBJ2-5; D gene ambiguous. Germline CDR1 reads SGHAT; CDR2 reads FQNNGV. CDR3 length: 12 residues. Trimming pared 1 base from V and 4 bases from J, leaving 4 bases between. Here the CDR3 reads CASSLVPETQYF. The CDR3 bases are TGTGCCAGCAGCTTAGTCCCAGAGACCCAGTACTTC.

The table lists this clone with a few counts. Being one base from a much bigger clone, this may be a read error. This chain connects TRBV28 to TRBJ2-5; D unclear. This CDR3 spans 10 amino acids. Trimming stripped 6 bases from V and 1 base from J, with 0 bases between. Germline V CDR1 and CDR2: MDHEN, SYDVKM. In DNA form, the CDR3 reads TGTGCCAGCAGCCAAGAGACCCAGTACTTC. It is translated as CASSQETQYF. The full variable domain, rest sourced from reference TRBV28 and TRBJ2-5, is DVKVTQSSRYLVKRTGEKVFLECVQDMDHENMFWYRQDPGLGLRLIYFSYDVKMKEKGDIPEGYSVSREKKERFSLILESASTNQTSMYLCASSQETQYFGPGTRLLVL.